Listed here are 9 T cell receptor beta chains from one sample, sequenced in a study of T cell responses to AZD1222 COVID-19 vaccine. Measured with immunoSEQ multiplex PCR; TCRdb has only the in-frame clones, and not every one. The sample contains some 170,000 clones, 94% of which appear only once. Source: peripheral blood, taken 28 days after the second AZD1222 dose. The receptors were sampled from an adult who received the AZD1222 COVID-19 vaccine.

The chain joins TRBV6-6 to TRBJ1-2, with 7 bases that match TRBD1. In germline, CDR1 is MNHNY, CDR2 SVGAGI (reference sequence). The V segment lost 2 bases and the J segment 4 bases; nucleotides outside the gene matches: 10. This CDR3 comprises 16 residues. Here the CDR3 DNA reads TGTGCCAGCAGTTACACCGGGACAGCCGAAAGCTATGGCTACACCTTC. Protein: CASSYTGTAESYGYTF.

The V gene is TRBV7-9, the J gene TRBJ1-2; D ambiguous. The V end lost 4 bases, the J end lost 0 bases, and 6 bases lay between the germline ends. The CDR3 extends over 13 amino acids. The germline V gene has CDR1 SEHNR and CDR2 FQNEAQ (reference sequence). The CDR3 sequence: CASSSRPNYGYTF. In DNA form, the CDR3 reads TGTGCCAGCAGCTCAAGACCTAACTATGGCTACACCTTC.

This chain joins TRBV2 and TRBJ1-4, with 7 nucleotides matching TRBD1. The CDR3 length is 15 residues. The V and J ends lost 10 bases and 5 bases, in that order; junction bases with no gene match: 13. Germline CDR1 is SNHLY and CDR2 is FYNNEI. The CDR3 sequence: CATDRGETGNEKLFF. Here the CDR3 DNA reads TGTGCCACCGACCGTGGTGAGACAGGGAATGAAAAACTGTTTTTT.

The chain uses TRBV30 and TRBJ1-1, with D unresolved. Germline loops: CDR1 GTSNPN, CDR2 SVGIG (reference sequence). V lost 0 bases and J 1 base, leaving 12 bases between the germline ends. The CDR3 totals 15 residues. The CDR3 sequence: CAWSVMSAKNTEAFF. The CDR3, as DNA: TGTGCCTGGAGTGTGATGTCCGCAAAGAACACTGAAGCTTTCTTT.

The chain combines TRBV7-8 with TRBJ2-7; 8 bases match TRBD1. With V trimmed by 1 base and J by 5 bases, 7 bases remained unmatched. CDR1 is SGHVS, CDR2 FQNEAQ, per germline. The CDR3 length is 15 residues. In nucleotides, the CDR3 is TGTGCCAGCAGCTTAGGGACAGGGCGGATCGACGAGCAGTACTTC. It encodes CASSLGTGRIDEQYF.

This clone turned up a few times. This chain joins TRBV12-5 and TRBJ2-1, with TRBD2 matching 7 bases. Per germline, CDR1 LGHNT and CDR2 FRNRAP. There are 20 residues in the CDR3. After removal of 0 bases from V and 1 base from J, the junction contained 15 bases not matched to a gene. The CDR3 DNA is TGTGCTAGTGGTTTGGTTGGGGGGTTCCCGGGACTACTATCCTACAATGAGCAGTTCTTC. This translates into CASGLVGGFPGLLSYNEQFF.

This chain connects TRBV12-3 or TRBV12-4 to TRBJ2-3, with 7 bases fitting TRBD1. V was pared by 3 bases and J by 6 bases, with 3 bases of the junction left unmatched. The CDR3 loop spans 13 amino acids. The CDR3 sequence is CASSFQDRDTQYF. The CDR3 DNA sequence: TGTGCCAGCAGTTTTCAGGACAGGGATACGCAGTATTTT.

The genes are TRBV6-5 and TRBJ2-7, with a tentative D call TRBD1 (5 bases). V gave up 3 bases and J gave up 1 base, with 7 bases separating them. Per the germline V gene, CDR1 is MNHEY and CDR2 is SVGAGI. The CDR3 loop spans 13 amino acids. The DNA for the CDR3 is TGTGCCAGCAGTTATTACAGGTCCTACGAGCAGTACTTC. Its translation: CASSYYRSYEQYF.

This clone appeared a single time. J is TRBJ2-1 and V is TRBV18, with TRBD2 identical over 15 bases. The length of the CDR3 is 15 residues. The junction had 0 bases not matched to a gene; V was cut back by 0 bases and J by 9 bases. CDR1 KGHSH and CDR2 LQKENI come from the germline V gene. The DNA for the CDR3 is TGTGCCAGCTCACCACCGGGACTAGCGGGAGGTGAGCAGTTCTTC. This codes for CASSPPGLAGGEQFF.